A selection of T cell receptor beta chains follows, all from one sample in a study of brain T cells in children with intractable seizures. The repertoire was sequenced with immunoSEQ multiplex PCR; TCRdb's copy has only in-frame clones and lacks some. The sample lists 110,000 or so clones; 94% were seen once. This sample comprised peripheral blood, obtained at surgery. These receptors were collected from a boy less than two years old with hemimegalencephaly and intractable seizures. Each CDR3 is given with its conserved first and last residue. Each record gives: D gene, clone size, V gene, J gene, CDR3 protein, CDR3 DNA. The D gene is left open where the match is weak. A clone size is listed for some rows: how often the clone was seen (once, few, many), or a class if it is expanded.

d_call: .
clone_size: .
v_call: TRBV7-2
j_call: TRBJ1-2
cdr3_aa: CASSLEVRQDAFGGGYTF
cdr3_nt: TGTGCCAGCAGCTTAGAGGTGCGACAGGACGCATTCGGGGGTGGCTACACCTTC

d_call: .
clone_size: .
v_call: TRBV28
j_call: TRBJ2-7
cdr3_aa: CASSLSAGEQYF
cdr3_nt: TGTGCCAGCAGTTTATCTGCGGGAGAGCAGTACTTC

d_call: TRBD1
clone_size: .
v_call: TRBV25-1
j_call: TRBJ1-4
cdr3_aa: CATKGQATNEKLFF
cdr3_nt: TGTGCCACCAAAGGACAGGCAACTAATGAAAAACTGTTTTTT

d_call: .
clone_size: once
v_call: TRBV9
j_call: TRBJ2-7
cdr3_aa: CASSVVGGPSYEQYF
cdr3_nt: TGTGCCAGCAGCGTAGTTGGGGGTCCCTCCTACGAGCAGTACTTC

d_call: TRBD2
clone_size: once
v_call: TRBV7-8
j_call: TRBJ2-3
cdr3_aa: CASSLDGLAGARGTDTQYF
cdr3_nt: TGTGCCAGCAGCTTAGATGGGCTAGCGGGAGCAAGGGGCACAGATACGCAGTATTTT

d_call: .
clone_size: once
v_call: TRBV11-3
j_call: TRBJ2-1
cdr3_aa: CASSLVLAGGSYNEQFF
cdr3_nt: TGTGCCAGCAGCTTAGTCTTGGCAGGGGGGTCCTACAATGAGCAGTTCTTC

d_call: .
clone_size: .
v_call: TRBV27
j_call: TRBJ1-5
cdr3_aa: CASSLKEGQPQHF
cdr3_nt: TGTGCCAGCAGTTTAAAGGAGGGTCAGCCCCAGCATTTT

d_call: .
clone_size: .
v_call: TRBV28
j_call: TRBJ1-6
cdr3_aa: CATGGGGNNSPLHF
cdr3_nt: TGTGCCACCGGGGGAGGGGGTAATAATTCACCCCTCCACTTT

d_call: .
clone_size: .
v_call: TRBV20-1
j_call: TRBJ1-2
cdr3_aa: CSASGRGYTF
cdr3_nt: TGTAGTGCTAGCGGACGGGGCTACACCTTC

d_call: TRBD1
clone_size: .
v_call: TRBV14
j_call: TRBJ2-7
cdr3_aa: CASSRTGGGYEQYF
cdr3_nt: TGTGCCAGCAGCCGGACAGGGGGCGGGTACGAGCAGTACTTC

d_call: .
clone_size: .
v_call: TRBV28
j_call: TRBJ2-7
cdr3_aa: CASSLTGTPKRSYEQYF
cdr3_nt: TGTGCCAGCAGTTTAACCGGGACTCCTAAGAGGTCCTACGAGCAGTACTTC

d_call: .
clone_size: .
v_call: TRBV21-1
j_call: TRBJ2-2
cdr3_aa: CASSKRTSVNTGELFF
cdr3_nt: TGTGCCAGCAGCAAACGGACCTCTGTTAACACCGGGGAGCTGTTTTTT

d_call: TRBD1
clone_size: once
v_call: TRBV5-1
j_call: TRBJ2-3
cdr3_aa: CASGGTGATDTQYF
cdr3_nt: TGCGCCAGCGGGGGGACAGGGGCCACAGATACGCAGTATTTT

d_call: TRBD1
clone_size: .
v_call: TRBV6-1
j_call: TRBJ1-2
cdr3_aa: CASSAQGADSNYGYTF
cdr3_nt: TGTGCCAGCAGTGCCCAGGGGGCGGATTCTAACTATGGCTACACCTTC

d_call: TRBD1
clone_size: .
v_call: TRBV7-9
j_call: TRBJ2-6
cdr3_aa: CASSLGTGGSGANVLTF
cdr3_nt: TGTGCCAGCAGCTTAGGGACAGGGGGTTCTGGGGCCAACGTCCTGACTTTC

d_call: .
clone_size: once
v_call: TRBV24-1
j_call: TRBJ2-1
cdr3_aa: CATSPGDTAYNEQFF
cdr3_nt: TGTGCCACCAGCCCTGGGGATACGGCGTACAATGAGCAGTTCTTC

d_call: .
clone_size: .
v_call: TRBV7-3
j_call: TRBJ2-5
cdr3_aa: CASSRGGTETQYF
cdr3_nt: TGTGCCAGCAGCCGAGGTGGGACGGAGACCCAGTACTTC

d_call: .
clone_size: .
v_call: TRBV5-4
j_call: TRBJ2-3
cdr3_aa: CASSPSAGGDTQYF
cdr3_nt: TGTGCCAGCAGCCCCTCCGCCGGAGGGGATACGCAGTATTTT